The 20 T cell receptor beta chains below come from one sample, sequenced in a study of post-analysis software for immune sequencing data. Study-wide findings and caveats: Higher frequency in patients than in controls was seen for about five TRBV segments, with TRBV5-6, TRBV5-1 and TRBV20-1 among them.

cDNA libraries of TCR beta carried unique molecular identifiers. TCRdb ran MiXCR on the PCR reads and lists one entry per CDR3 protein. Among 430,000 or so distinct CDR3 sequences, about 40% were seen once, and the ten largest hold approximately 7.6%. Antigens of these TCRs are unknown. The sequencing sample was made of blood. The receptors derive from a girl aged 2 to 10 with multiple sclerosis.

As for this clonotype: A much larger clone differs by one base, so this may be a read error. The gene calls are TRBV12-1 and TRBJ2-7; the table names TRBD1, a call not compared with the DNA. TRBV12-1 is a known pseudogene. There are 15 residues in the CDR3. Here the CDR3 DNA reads TGTGCCAGCAGAGGGGTAGGACGGGGACCCCCCGAGCAGTACTTC. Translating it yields CASRGVGRGPPEQYF.

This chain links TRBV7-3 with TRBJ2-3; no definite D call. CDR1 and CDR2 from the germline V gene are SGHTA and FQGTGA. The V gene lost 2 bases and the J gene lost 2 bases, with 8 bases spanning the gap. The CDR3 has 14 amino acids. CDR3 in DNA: TGTGCCAGCAGCTTAGGGTCGTTCACAGATACGCAGTATTTT. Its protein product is CASSLGSFTDTQYF.

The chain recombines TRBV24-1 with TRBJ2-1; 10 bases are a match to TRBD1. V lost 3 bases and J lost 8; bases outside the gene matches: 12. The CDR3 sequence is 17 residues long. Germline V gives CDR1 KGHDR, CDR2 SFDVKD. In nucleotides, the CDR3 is TGTGCCACCAGTGATCCAAGGACAGGGGGATTTAGAGATGAGCAGTTCTTC. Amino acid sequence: CATSDPRTGGFRDEQFF.

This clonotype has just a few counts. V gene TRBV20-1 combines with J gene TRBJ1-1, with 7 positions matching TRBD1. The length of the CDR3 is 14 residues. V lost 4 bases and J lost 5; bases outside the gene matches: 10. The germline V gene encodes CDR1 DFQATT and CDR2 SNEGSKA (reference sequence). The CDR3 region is CSAIQGGLETEAFF. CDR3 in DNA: TGCAGTGCTATTCAGGGGGGGCTCGAGACTGAAGCTTTCTTT.

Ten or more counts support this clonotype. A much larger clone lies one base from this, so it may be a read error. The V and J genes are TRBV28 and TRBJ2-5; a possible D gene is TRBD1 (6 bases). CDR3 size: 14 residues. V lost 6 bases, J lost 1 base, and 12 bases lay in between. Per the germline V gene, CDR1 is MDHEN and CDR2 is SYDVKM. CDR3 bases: TGTGCCAGCAGGCTAGGGGGAATCCAAGAGACCCAGTACTTC. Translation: CASRLGGIQETQYF.

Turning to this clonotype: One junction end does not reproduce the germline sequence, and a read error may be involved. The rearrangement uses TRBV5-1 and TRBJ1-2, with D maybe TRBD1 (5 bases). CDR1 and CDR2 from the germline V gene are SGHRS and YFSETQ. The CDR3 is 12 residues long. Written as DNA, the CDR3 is TGCGCCAGCAGCTTCCAGACAGATGGCCACACCTTC. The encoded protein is CASSFQTDGHTF.

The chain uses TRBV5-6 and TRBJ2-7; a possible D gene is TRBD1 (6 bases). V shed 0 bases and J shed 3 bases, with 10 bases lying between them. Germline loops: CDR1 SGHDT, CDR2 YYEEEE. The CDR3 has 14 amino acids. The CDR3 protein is CASSLGDTCYEQYF. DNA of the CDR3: TGTGCCAGCAGCTTGGGGGACACCTGCTACGAGCAGTACTTC.

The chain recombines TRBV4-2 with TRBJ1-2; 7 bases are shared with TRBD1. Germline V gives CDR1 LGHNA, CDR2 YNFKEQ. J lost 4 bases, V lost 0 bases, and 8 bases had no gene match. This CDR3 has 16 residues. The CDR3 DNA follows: TGTGCCAGCAGCCAAGATAAGAACAGGGGAGTCTATGGCTACACCTTC. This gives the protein CASSQDKNRGVYGYTF.

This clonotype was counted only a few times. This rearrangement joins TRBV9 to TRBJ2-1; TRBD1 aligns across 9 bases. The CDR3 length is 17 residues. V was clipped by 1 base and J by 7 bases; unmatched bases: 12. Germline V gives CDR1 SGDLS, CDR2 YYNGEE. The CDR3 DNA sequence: TGTGCCAGCAGCGTACCCTCAGGACAGGGGACGATGAATGAGCAGTTCTTC. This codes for CASSVPSGQGTMNEQFF.

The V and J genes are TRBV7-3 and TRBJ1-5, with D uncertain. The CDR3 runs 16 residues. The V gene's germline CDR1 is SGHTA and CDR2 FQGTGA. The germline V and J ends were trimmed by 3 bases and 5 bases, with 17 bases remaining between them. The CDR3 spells CASSFPLGCKDQPQHF. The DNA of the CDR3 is TGTGCCAGCAGCTTTCCATTGGGGTGCAAGGATCAGCCCCAGCATTTT.

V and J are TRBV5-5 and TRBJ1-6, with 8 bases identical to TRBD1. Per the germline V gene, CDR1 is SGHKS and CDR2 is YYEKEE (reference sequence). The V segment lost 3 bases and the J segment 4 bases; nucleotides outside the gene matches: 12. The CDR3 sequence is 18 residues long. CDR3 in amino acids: CASSSTTGQGAYNSPLHF. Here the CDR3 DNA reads TGTGCCAGCAGCTCGACGACAGGACAGGGCGCTTATAATTCACCCCTCCACTTT.

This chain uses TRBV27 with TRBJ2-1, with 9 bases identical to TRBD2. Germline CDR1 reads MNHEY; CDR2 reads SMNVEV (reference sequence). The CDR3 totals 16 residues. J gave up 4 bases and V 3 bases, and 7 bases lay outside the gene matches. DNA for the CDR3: TGTGCCAGCAGTTTCGCTAGCGGGACACGATACAATGAGCAGTTCTTC. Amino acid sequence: CASSFASGTRYNEQFF.

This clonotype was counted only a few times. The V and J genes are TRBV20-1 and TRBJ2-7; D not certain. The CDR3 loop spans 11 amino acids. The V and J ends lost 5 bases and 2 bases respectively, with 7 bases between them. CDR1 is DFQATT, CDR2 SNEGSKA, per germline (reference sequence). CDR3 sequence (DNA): TGCAGTGCTTTACATACCTACGAGCAGTACTTC. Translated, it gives CSALHTYEQYF.

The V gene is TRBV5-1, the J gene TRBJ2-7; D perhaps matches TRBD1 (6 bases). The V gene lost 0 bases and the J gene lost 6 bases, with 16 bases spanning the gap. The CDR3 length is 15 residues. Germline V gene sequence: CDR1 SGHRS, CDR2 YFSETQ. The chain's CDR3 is CASSLVEDSRREQYF. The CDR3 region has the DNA TGCGCCAGCAGCTTGGTGGAGGACAGTCGGCGCGAGCAGTACTTC.

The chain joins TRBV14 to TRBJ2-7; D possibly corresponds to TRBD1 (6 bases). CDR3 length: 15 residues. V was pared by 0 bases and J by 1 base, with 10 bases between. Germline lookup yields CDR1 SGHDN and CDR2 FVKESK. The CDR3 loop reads CASSQDGTISYEQYF. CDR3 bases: TGTGCCAGCAGCCAAGACGGGACAATTTCCTACGAGCAGTACTTC.

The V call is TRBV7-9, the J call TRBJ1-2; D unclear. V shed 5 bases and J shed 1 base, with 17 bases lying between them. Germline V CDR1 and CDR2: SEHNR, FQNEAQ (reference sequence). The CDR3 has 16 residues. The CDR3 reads CASSPLSMGFNYGYTF. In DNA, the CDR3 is TGTGCCAGCAGCCCCCTTTCGATGGGGTTTAACTATGGCTACACCTTC.

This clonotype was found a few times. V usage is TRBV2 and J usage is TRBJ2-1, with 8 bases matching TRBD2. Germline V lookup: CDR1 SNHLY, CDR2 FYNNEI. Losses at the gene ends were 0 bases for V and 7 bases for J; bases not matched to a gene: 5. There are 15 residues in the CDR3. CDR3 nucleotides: TGTGCCAGCAGTGAAGCGGGAAGACTAGCGAATGAGCAGTTCTTC. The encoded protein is CASSEAGRLANEQFF.

The CDR3 bases are TGTGCCAGCAGCTTGATCAACCAGAAAGCTTTCTTT. The encoded protein is CASSLINQKAFF. The chain links TRBV5-6 to TRBJ1-1, with D uncertain. Germline V gene sequence: CDR1 SGHDT, CDR2 YYEEEE. This CDR3 is 12 amino acids long. Trimming removed 1 base from V and 9 bases from J, with 10 bases in between.

CDR3 loop: CASSSSSWGGSDTQYF. CDR3 nucleotide sequence: TGTGCCAGCAGCTCATCAAGTTGGGGGGGCTCAGATACGCAGTATTTT. The chain combines TRBV11-2 with TRBJ2-3, with D perhaps matching TRBD2 (7 bases). Germline V lookup: CDR1 SGHAT, CDR2 FQNNGV. V was clipped by 4 bases and J by 4 bases, with 18 bases between them. The CDR3 has 16 residues.

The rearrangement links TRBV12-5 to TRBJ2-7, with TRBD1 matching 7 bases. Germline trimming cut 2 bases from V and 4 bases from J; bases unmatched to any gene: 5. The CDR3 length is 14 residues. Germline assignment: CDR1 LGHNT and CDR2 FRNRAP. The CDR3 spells CASGLWDRKYEQYF. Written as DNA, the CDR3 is TGTGCTAGTGGTTTGTGGGACAGAAAATACGAGCAGTACTTC.